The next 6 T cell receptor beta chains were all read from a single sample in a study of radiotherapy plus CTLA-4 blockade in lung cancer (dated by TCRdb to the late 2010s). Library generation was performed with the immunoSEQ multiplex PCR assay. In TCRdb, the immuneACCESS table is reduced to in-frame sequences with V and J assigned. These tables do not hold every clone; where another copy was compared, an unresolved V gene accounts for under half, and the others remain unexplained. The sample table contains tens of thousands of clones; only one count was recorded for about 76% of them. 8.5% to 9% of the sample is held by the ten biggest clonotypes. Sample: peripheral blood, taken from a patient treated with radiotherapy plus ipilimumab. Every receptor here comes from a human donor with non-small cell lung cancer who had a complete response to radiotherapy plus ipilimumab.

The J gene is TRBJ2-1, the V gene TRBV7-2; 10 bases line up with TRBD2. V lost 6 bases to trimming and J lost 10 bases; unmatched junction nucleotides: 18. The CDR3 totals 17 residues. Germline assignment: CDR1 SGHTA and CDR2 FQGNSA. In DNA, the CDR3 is TGTGCCAGCAGGACACCCAGCGGGAGGGGCCGATTAGTAGAGCAGTTCTTC. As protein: CASRTPSGRGRLVEQFF.

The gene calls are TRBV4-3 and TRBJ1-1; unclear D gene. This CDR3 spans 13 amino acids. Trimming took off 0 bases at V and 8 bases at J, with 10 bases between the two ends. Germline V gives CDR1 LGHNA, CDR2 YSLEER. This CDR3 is CASSQDESVEAFF. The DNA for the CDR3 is TGCGCCAGCAGCCAAGATGAGTCGGTAGAAGCTTTCTTT.

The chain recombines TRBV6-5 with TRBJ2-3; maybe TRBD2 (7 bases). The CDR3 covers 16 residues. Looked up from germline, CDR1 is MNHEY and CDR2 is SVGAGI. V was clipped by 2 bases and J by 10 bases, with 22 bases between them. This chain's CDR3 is CASSYGGAGQSSAQYF. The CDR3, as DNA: TGTGCCAGCAGTTACGGTGGAGCGGGACAAAGCAGTGCGCAGTATTTT.

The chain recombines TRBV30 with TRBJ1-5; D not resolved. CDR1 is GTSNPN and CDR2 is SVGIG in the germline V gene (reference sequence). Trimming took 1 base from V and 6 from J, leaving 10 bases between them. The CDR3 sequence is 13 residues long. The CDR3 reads CAWSGGSIQPQHF. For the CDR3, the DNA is TGTGCCTGGAGTGGAGGATCCATTCAGCCCCAGCATTTT.

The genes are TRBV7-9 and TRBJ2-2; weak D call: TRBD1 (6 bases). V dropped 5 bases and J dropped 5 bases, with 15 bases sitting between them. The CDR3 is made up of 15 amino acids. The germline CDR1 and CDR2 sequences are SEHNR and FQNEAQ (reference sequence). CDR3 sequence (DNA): TGTGCCAGCAGCCGATACAGGGTCCGGACCGGGGAGCTGTTTTTT. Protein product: CASSRYRVRTGELFF.

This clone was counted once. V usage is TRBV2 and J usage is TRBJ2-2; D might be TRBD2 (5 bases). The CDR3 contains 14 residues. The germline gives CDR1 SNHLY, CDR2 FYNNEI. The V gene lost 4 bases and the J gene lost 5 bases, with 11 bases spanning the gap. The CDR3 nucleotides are TGTGCCAGCAGTGGGTCGGGGTCGACCGGGGAGCTGTTTTTT. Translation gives CASSGSGSTGELFF.